These 14 T cell receptor beta chains were all obtained from the same sample, sequenced in a study of T-cell memory formation after mild COVID-19. One entry per CDR3 protein results from TCRdb running MiXCR on the 5' RACE reads. The sample gives under 650,000 distinct CDR3 sequences, about a sixth of which show up once; more than 10% is in the top ten. Sequenced input: PBMCs or a T cell subset sorted from them (not recorded which). These TCRs come from an adult woman who had mild COVID-19 (a few samples of this study predate the infection). Cell type and time point are not known.

This sequence joins TRBV12-3 or TRBV12-4 and TRBJ1-1; 7 nucleotides line up with TRBD1. The junction had 13 bases not matched to a gene; V was cut back by 6 bases and J by 9 bases. The CDR3 runs 14 residues. The DNA for the CDR3 is TGTGCCAGCAGCCACGGACAGGCCAAGAGGCAAGCTTTCTTT. Translating it yields CASSHGQAKRQAFF.

A few counts support this clonotype. The V call is TRBV12-3 or TRBV12-4, the J call TRBJ2-2, with TRBD2 identical over 7 bases. Trimming at V came to 5 bases and at J to 4 bases, leaving 7 bases not matched to a gene. This CDR3 has 15 amino acids. CDR3 sequence: CASSPGRVFTGELFF. Here the CDR3 DNA reads TGTGCCAGCAGTCCAGGGAGGGTTTTCACCGGGGAGCTGTTTTTT.

In this sample, this clonotype turned up a few times. The chain uses TRBV4-3 and TRBJ2-1; 15 bases are a match to TRBD2. The germline V gene encodes CDR1 LGHNA and CDR2 YSLEER. V lost 0 bases, J lost 6 bases, and 3 bases stayed unmatched. The length of the CDR3 is 17 residues. The CDR3 reads CASSQEGGLAGGNEQFF. In nucleotides, the CDR3 is TGCGCCAGCAGCCAAGAGGGGGGACTAGCGGGAGGCAATGAGCAGTTCTTC.

The genes are TRBV6-5 and TRBJ2-7, with 9 bases lining up with TRBD2. The CDR3 runs 17 residues. Trimming at V came to 6 bases and at J to 2 bases, leaving 14 bases not matched to a gene. Germline CDR1 and CDR2: MNHEY and SVGAGI. The CDR3 DNA is TGTGCCAGCAGGGTGACTAGCGGAGAGACCTTTCCCTACGAGCAGTACTTC. It codes for CASRVTSGETFPYEQYF.

This clonotype was seen repeatedly, ten times or more. The chain is built from TRBV5-1 and TRBJ1-1; TRBD1 aligns across 9 bases. Germline CDR1 SGHRS, CDR2 YFSETQ. CDR3 size: 16 residues. Trimming at V came to 0 bases and at J to 0 bases, leaving 3 bases not matched to a gene. The CDR3, as DNA: TGCGCCAGCAGCTTGGCCACAGGGGGCGTGAACACTGAAGCTTTCTTT. This encodes CASSLATGGVNTEAFF.

This clonotype was counted only a few times. The rearrangement uses TRBV5-5 and TRBJ2-1; D might be TRBD2 (6 bases). The CDR3 sequence is 18 residues long. Trimming pared 0 bases from V and 4 bases from J, leaving 20 bases between. Germline CDR1 reads SGHKS; CDR2 reads YYEKEE (reference sequence). The CDR3 spells CASSLEVAGTDPYNEQFF. The CDR3 region has the DNA TGTGCCAGCAGCTTGGAGGTCGCGGGGACTGACCCTTACAATGAGCAGTTCTTC.

A few counts support this clonotype. The gene calls are TRBV27 and TRBJ2-3; D call uncertain. Germline CDR1 MNHEY, CDR2 SMNVEV (reference sequence). The V and J ends lost 4 bases and 1 base respectively, with 15 bases between them. The CDR3 contains 16 residues. CDR3 loop: CASSSVGYDGTDTQYF. The CDR3 bases are TGTGCCAGCAGTTCGGTGGGGTATGACGGCACAGATACGCAGTATTTT.

This clonotype was observed a handful of times. V is TRBV6-6 and J is TRBJ1-1; D is undetermined. This CDR3 has 15 amino acids. Looked up from germline, CDR1 is MNHNY and CDR2 is SVGAGI (reference sequence). Trimming took 2 bases from V and 0 from J, leaving 10 bases between them. CDR3 residues: CASSYGRGLNTEAFF. CDR3 DNA sequence: TGTGCCAGCAGTTACGGTCGGGGTCTGAACACTGAAGCTTTCTTT.

The chain links TRBV11-2 to TRBJ2-3, with 8 bases lining up with TRBD1. V lost 1 base to trimming and J lost 1 base; unmatched junction nucleotides: 7. The length of the CDR3 is 17 residues. From germline, CDR1 is SGHAT and CDR2 FQNNGV. CDR3 sequence: CASSLVGAGQGTDTQYF. CDR3 DNA sequence: TGTGCCAGCAGCTTAGTTGGTGCGGGACAGGGCACAGATACGCAGTATTTT. Together with reference TRBV11-2 and TRBJ2-3, the CDR3 gives the full variable domain: EAGVAQSPRYKIIEKRQSVAFWCNPISGHATLYWYQQILGQGPKLLIQFQNNGVVDDSQLPKDRFSAERLKGVDSTLKIQPAKLEDSAVYLCASSLVGAGQGTDTQYFGPGTRLTVL.

This clonotype came up a few times. The V and J genes are TRBV6-2 or TRBV6-3 and TRBJ2-1; D tentatively fits TRBD1 or TRBD2 (5 bases each). V was clipped by 2 bases and J by 5 bases, with 13 bases between them. This CDR3 comprises 15 residues. Germline V lookup: CDR1 MNHEY, CDR2 SVGEGT. The DNA of the CDR3 is TGTGCCAGCAGTTACATTTCGGGGCGAAACAATGAGCAGTTCTTC. Translating gives CASSYISGRNNEQFF.

This clonotype was observed a handful of times. The DNA of the CDR3 is TGTGCCAGCAGCTACGGGGGAGGGCCCCAGCATTTT. It specifies CASSYGGGPQHF. The chain is built from TRBV7-2 and TRBJ1-5; tentative D call: TRBD1 (5 bases). The CDR3 has 12 residues. The germline CDR1 and CDR2 sequences are SGHTA and FQGNSA. V was trimmed by 4 bases and J by 9 bases, leaving 10 bases between them.

This clonotype was counted between two and nine times. V is TRBV5-1 and J is TRBJ2-2; the D gene is possibly TRBD1 (6 bases). V shed 5 bases and J shed 6 bases, with 14 bases lying between them. CDR1 is SGHRS and CDR2 is YFSETQ in the germline V gene. The CDR3 is 14 amino acids. CDR3 nucleotides: TGCGCCAGCAGTCTAACAGGGACGGCCGGGGAGCTGTTTTTT. This codes for CASSLTGTAGELFF.

In this sample, this clonotype turned up a few times. The rearrangement joins TRBV12-3 or TRBV12-4 to TRBJ1-4; 8 positions agree with TRBD1. Trimming took 6 bases from V and 8 from J; bases not matched to a gene: 11. This CDR3 region has 15 residues. CDR3 in DNA: TGTGCCAGCAGGTCTAAACAGGGGGTAGGGGAAAAACTGTTTTTT. Amino acid sequence: CASRSKQGVGEKLFF.

A few counts support this clonotype. The chain has TRBV7-2 and TRBJ2-1; D gene uncertain. V was shortened by 4 bases and J by 4 bases, with 14 bases between the two germline ends. The germline CDR1 and CDR2 sequences are SGHTA and FQGNSA. CDR3 length: 15 amino acids. The CDR3 reads CASSSASVSYNEQFF. DNA of the CDR3: TGTGCCAGCAGCTCAGCGTCCGTCTCTTACAATGAGCAGTTCTTC.